The 21 T cell receptor beta chains given below trace back to one sample, sequenced in a study of vaccination and CD4 T cells after COVID-19. Their cognate antigens are unknown. The time point is: late sampling 161 to 241 days after vaccination in three convalescent patients. Treatment indicated: 10-day PBMC culture with coronavirus spike peptide pools or control peptides (ViraFEST assay). Sequence data for DNA of cultured CD4+ T cells were generated by the Oncomine TCR Beta short-read assay. One entry per CDR3 protein results from TCRdb running MiXCR on the PCR reads. Of fewer than 30,000 distinct CDR3 sequences in the sample, 40% to 45% were seen once. Sequencing was performed on CD4+ T cells from blood, cultured in vitro, taken about 7 months after SARS-CoV-2 vaccination. Receptors originate from a human donor who had recovered from COVID-19.

This clonotype is medium-sized within its sample. The chain couples TRBV4-2 to TRBJ2-7, with TRBD2 matching over 10 bases. CDR3 size: 15 residues. Looked up from germline, CDR1 is LGHNA and CDR2 is YNFKEQ. The V segment lost 1 base and the J segment 0 bases; nucleotides outside the gene matches: 0. CDR3 in amino acids: CASSQGLAGSYEQYF. DNA of the CDR3: TGTGCCAGCAGCCAAGGACTAGCGGGCTCCTACGAGCAGTACTTC.

The chain uses TRBV27 and TRBJ2-7; 12 nucleotides align to TRBD2. Germline V CDR1 and CDR2: MNHEY, SMNVEV (reference sequence). V was clipped by 4 bases and J by 3 bases; unmatched bases: 4. The CDR3 sequence is 15 residues long. The CDR3, as DNA: TGTGCCAGCAGTTCAGGGACTAGCGGGCTCTACGAGCAGTACTTC. Residues: CASSSGTSGLYEQYF.

The rearrangement joins TRBV7-9 to TRBJ2-5; 7 bases are a match to TRBD2. Trimming cost V 1 base and J 2 bases; bases outside gene matches: 4. Germline V lookup: CDR1 SEHNR, CDR2 FQNEAQ (reference sequence). The CDR3 spans 15 residues. CDR3 nucleotide sequence: TGTGCCAGCAGCTTAGTTCTGGGACTACAAGAGACCCAGTACTTC. The encoded protein is CASSLVLGLQETQYF.

The genes are TRBV10-3 and TRBJ1-2; no clear D gene. The CDR3 spans 14 residues. Germline lookup yields CDR1 ENHRY and CDR2 SYGVKD. Trimming removed 4 bases from V and 5 bases from J, with 14 bases in between. CDR3 nucleotides: TGTGCCATCAGTGTCGGCAGCGGCCCATATGGCTACACCTTC. It yields the protein CAISVGSGPYGYTF.

The chain employs TRBV7-2 and TRBJ2-3; no clear D gene. The CDR3 is 14 amino acids. Germline CDR1 SGHTA, CDR2 FQGNSA. V lost 6 bases to trimming and J lost 0 bases, with 10 bases between them. The chain's CDR3 is CASRPKQSTDTQYF. DNA of the CDR3: TGTGCCAGCAGACCGAAACAGAGCACAGATACGCAGTATTTT.

This clonotype was picked up a small number of times. The V call is TRBV7-9, the J call TRBJ2-7, with D possibly matching TRBD2 (6 bases). Germline V gene lookup returns CDR1 SEHNR and CDR2 FQNEAQ (reference sequence). This CDR3 spans 18 amino acids. Trimming shortened V by 5 bases and J by 6 bases, and 29 bases separated the two germline ends. CDR3 residues: CASSLPTQWGGDPPEQYF. CDR3 DNA: TGTGCCAGCAGCCTTCCTACTCAGTGGGGCGGGGACCCACCCGAGCAGTACTTC.

The chain combines TRBV27 with TRBJ1-5, with D unresolved. Looked up from germline, CDR1 is MNHEY and CDR2 is SMNVEV (reference sequence). The CDR3 is made up of 13 amino acids. Trimming pared 5 bases from V and 4 bases from J, leaving 9 bases between. CDR3 nucleotides: TGTGCCAGCAGTCTTTCCCAAAATCAGCCCCAGCATTTT. This sequence encodes CASSLSQNQPQHF.

This sequence joins TRBV2 and TRBJ1-1, with D tentatively TRBD1 (6 bases). This CDR3 is 14 amino acids long. Germline loops: CDR1 SNHLY, CDR2 FYNNEI. Trimming pared 5 bases from V and 5 bases from J, leaving 15 bases between. CDR3 DNA sequence: TGTGCCAGCAGTTCGATTCAGGGGAGGACTGAAGCTTTCTTT. Its protein product is CASSSIQGRTEAFF.

The chain carries TRBV2 and TRBJ2-7, with TRBD2 matching 11 bases. The CDR3 contains 14 residues. V lost 4 bases to trimming and J lost 6 bases; unmatched junction nucleotides: 5. CDR1 and CDR2 (germline): SNHLY, FYNNEI. CDR3 nucleotide sequence: TGTGCCAGCAGTGTGACTAGCGGGACGGGCGAGCAGTACTTC. It codes for CASSVTSGTGEQYF.

The chain joins TRBV20-1 to TRBJ1-6; TRBD1 agrees at 8 bases. CDR1 is DFQATT and CDR2 is SNEGSKA in the germline V gene (reference sequence). CDR3 length equals 16 residues. The ends lost 2 bases at V and 1 base at J; junction bases unmatched: 4. The CDR3 DNA sequence: TGCAGTGCTAGAACAGGGGGTCGGTCCTATAATTCACCCCTCCACTTT. It translates to CSARTGGRSYNSPLHF.

This clonotype appeared a single time. This sequence joins TRBV5-4 and TRBJ2-6; no firm D call. Germline V gene data show CDR1 as SGHNT and CDR2 as YYREEE (reference sequence). This CDR3 is 18 amino acids long. V was cut by 0 bases and J by 5 bases, with 18 bases left in between. CDR3 in amino acids: CASSLVKQAPRRANVLTF. CDR3 nucleotides: TGTGCCAGCAGCTTGGTGAAGCAGGCGCCCCGGAGGGCCAACGTCCTGACTTTC.

There are a few counts of this clonotype. The genes are TRBV6-1 and TRBJ2-7; D assignment may be TRBD1 or TRBD2 (5 bases each). Germline lookup yields CDR1 MNHNS and CDR2 SASEGT. With 6 bases removed from V and 6 bases from J, the gap between germline ends came to 15 bases. The CDR3 loop spans 13 amino acids. CDR3 coding DNA: TGTGCCAGCAGCCGGGGACCTGCGTCCGAGCAGTACTTC. Translating gives CASSRGPASEQYF.

The J gene is TRBJ2-6, the V gene TRBV20-1; D is undetermined. The germline CDR1 and CDR2 sequences are DFQATT and SNEGSKA (reference sequence). The CDR3 consists of 17 residues. Trimming took off 1 base at V and 0 bases at J, with 13 bases between the two ends. CDR3 region: CSARAHSSSSGANVLTF. In nucleotides, the CDR3 is TGCAGTGCTAGAGCCCACAGCAGTAGCTCTGGGGCCAACGTCCTGACTTTC.

The chain employs TRBV15 and TRBJ1-2, with a weak D call TRBD1 (5 bases). Trimming took 0 bases from V and 8 from J, leaving 10 bases between them. This CDR3 region has 13 residues. Germline V gene data show CDR1 as LNHNV and CDR2 as YYDKDF (reference sequence). The CDR3 is CATSRDVGAGYTF. The CDR3 region has the DNA TGTGCCACCAGCAGAGATGTAGGGGCGGGCTACACCTTC. Based on the CDR3 plus reference TRBV15 and TRBJ1-2, the full variable domain is DAMVIQNPRYQVTQFGKPVTLSCSQTLNHNVMYWYQQKSSQAPKLLFHYYDKDFNNEADTPDNFQSRRPNTSFCFLDIRSPGLGDTAMYLCATSRDVGAGYTFGSGTRLTVV.

The gene calls are TRBV4-1 and TRBJ2-3, with D unresolved. The V gene lost 1 base and the J gene lost 1 base, with 12 bases spanning the gap. The germline V gene encodes CDR1 MGHRA and CDR2 YSYEKL. The CDR3 is made up of 16 amino acids. The chain's CDR3 is CASSQGMGLGTDTQYF. CDR3 coding DNA: TGCGCCAGCAGCCAAGGAATGGGTTTGGGCACAGATACGCAGTATTTT.

The chain joins TRBV20-1 to TRBJ1-5; no clear D gene. This CDR3 comprises 15 residues. The ends were cut back, 0 bases at V and 4 bases at J, with 13 bases in the middle. Germline V lookup: CDR1 DFQATT, CDR2 SNEGSKA (reference sequence). For the CDR3, the DNA is TGCAGTGCTAGAGATCCTTTGCAGCTGAATCAGCCCCAGCATTTT. Translating it yields CSARDPLQLNQPQHF.

The table lists this clonotype with a few counts. The chain employs TRBV20-1 and TRBJ2-7, with a weak D call TRBD2 (5 bases). The CDR3 is made up of 15 amino acids. Germline V gene lookup returns CDR1 DFQATT and CDR2 SNEGSKA (reference sequence). V gave up 5 bases and J gave up 0 bases, with 17 bases separating them. The CDR3 bases are TGCAGTGCTGCTGACGGAGGAAAACTCTCCTACGAGCAGTACTTC. The encoded protein is CSAADGGKLSYEQYF.

This clonotype was seen only a few times. The chain joins TRBV24-1 to TRBJ2-3; D possibly uses TRBD1 or TRBD2 (6 bases each). The CDR3 totals 17 residues. Trimming cost V 5 bases and J 2 bases, with 19 bases left between them. The V gene's germline CDR1 is KGHDR and CDR2 SFDVKD. The CDR3 region is CATSAGALSHHTDTQYF. CDR3 in DNA: TGTGCCACCAGTGCGGGGGCTCTAAGTCACCACACAGATACGCAGTATTTT.

This clonotype was seen just once. At one end, the junction sequence differs from germline, possibly due to a read error. The V and J genes are TRBV6-1 and TRBJ2-7; 14 nucleotides match TRBD2. CDR3 length: 16 amino acids. Germline V gene lookup returns CDR1 MNHNS and CDR2 SASEGT. This CDR3 is CAGSGSGLAGGGEQYF. The CDR3 coding sequence is TGTGCCGGCAGTGGATCCGGACTAGCGGGAGGAGGCGAGCAGTACTTC.

This chain connects TRBV7-9 to TRBJ2-3, with no clear D. V was clipped by 1 base and J by 2 bases, with 7 bases between them. The CDR3 totals 14 residues. Germline V gene sequence: CDR1 SEHNR, CDR2 FQNEAQ (reference sequence). CDR3 in DNA: TGTGCCAGCAGCTTAGGAGGTGCCACAGATACGCAGTATTTT. It is translated as CASSLGGATDTQYF.

Only a few counts were recorded for this clonotype. The chain carries TRBV27 and TRBJ2-6; tentatively, D is TRBD2 (6 bases). The CDR3 is 17 amino acids. Germline CDR1 reads MNHEY; CDR2 reads SMNVEV (reference sequence). V was pared by 6 bases and J by 0 bases, with 15 bases between. The CDR3, as DNA: TGTGCCAGCAGGTCCGCGGGACTCCACTCTGGGGCCAACGTCCTGACTTTC. Its translation is CASRSAGLHSGANVLTF.